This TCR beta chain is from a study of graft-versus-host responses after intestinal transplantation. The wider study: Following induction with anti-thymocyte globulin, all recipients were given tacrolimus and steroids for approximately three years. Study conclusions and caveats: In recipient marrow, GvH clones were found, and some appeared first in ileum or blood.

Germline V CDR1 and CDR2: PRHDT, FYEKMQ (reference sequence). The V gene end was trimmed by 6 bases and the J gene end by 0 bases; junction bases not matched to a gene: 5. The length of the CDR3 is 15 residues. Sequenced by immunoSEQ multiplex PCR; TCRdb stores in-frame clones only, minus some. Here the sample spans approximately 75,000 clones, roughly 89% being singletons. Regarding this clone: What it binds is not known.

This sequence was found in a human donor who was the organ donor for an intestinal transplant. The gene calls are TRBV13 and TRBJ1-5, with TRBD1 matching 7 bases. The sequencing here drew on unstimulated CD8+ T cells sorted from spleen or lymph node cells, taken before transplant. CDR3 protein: CASSQTGASNQPQHF. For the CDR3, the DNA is TGTGCCAGCAGTCAAACAGGGGCTAGCAATCAGCCCCAGCATTTT.